This T cell receptor beta chain emerged from a study of vaccination effects on CD4 cells after COVID-19. Study-wide findings and caveats: Cross-reactivity toward common cold coronaviruses was confined to only 1 of 255 vaccine-induced clones in healthy vaccinees.

V lost 2 bases, J lost 0 bases, and 8 bases lay in between. The CDR3 spans 15 residues. CDR1 KGHDR and CDR2 SFDVKD come from the germline V gene. With regard to this clone: Its cognate antigen is unknown.

TCRdb keeps only in-frame clones here, not all; method: immunoSEQ multiplex PCR. The sample lists roughly 46,000 clones, around 74% occurring once. CD4+ T cells specific for antigen were expanded with viral peptide pools by the ViraFEST assay before sequencing. Scientists isolated CD4+ T cells after an approximately ten-day culture period ended. Everyone in the study got two shots of either the BNT162b2 or mRNA-1273 vaccine. All vaccine recipients tested negative for nucleocapsid antibodies and had never contracted SARS-CoV-2 infection. This receptor was taken from a human donor who received a COVID-19 vaccine. This specimen consisted of CD4+ T cells from PBMCs cultured with HCoV-OC43 spike peptides, obtained after COVID-19 vaccination. Subset: HCoV-OC43 spike overlapping peptide pool stimulation. The chain couples TRBV24-1 to TRBJ2-3; D remains unclear. Here the CDR3 reads CATSDSDSSTDTQYF. In DNA form, the CDR3 reads TGTGCCACCAGTGATTCAGACTCGAGCACAGATACGCAGTATTTT.